This T cell receptor beta chain emerged from a study of cytomegalovirus exposure and HLA in healthy donors. Study at large: HLA-typed donors contributed approximately 86 million unique TCRs, which were held in an early data release.

General study findings and limits: Earlier results showed most TCR beta V segments being productive about 87% or about 30% of the time. Later work found most CMV-associated TCR beta chains apparently HLA-restricted.

Losses at the gene ends were 1 base for V and 7 bases for J; bases not matched to a gene: 0. This CDR3 is built from 14 residues. Germline lookup yields CDR1 LNHDA and CDR2 SQIVND (reference sequence). PCR amplification relied on 60 Vbeta primers (plus 13 Jbeta primers). Assay: immunoSEQ multiplex PCR; the TCRdb copy retains only in-frame clones and omits some. The sample lists 35,000 to 45,000 clones; 70% to 80% were seen once. Points on this clone: The antigen is undetermined.

The V and J genes are TRBV19 and TRBJ1-4; 10 nucleotides align to TRBD1. Sequenced sample: PBMCs. This receptor was obtained from a woman aged 30 to 39 in good health and CMV-seronegative. The CDR3 reads CASSIGQGAEKLFF. DNA for the CDR3: TGTGCCAGTAGTATAGGACAGGGGGCTGAAAAACTGTTTTTT.